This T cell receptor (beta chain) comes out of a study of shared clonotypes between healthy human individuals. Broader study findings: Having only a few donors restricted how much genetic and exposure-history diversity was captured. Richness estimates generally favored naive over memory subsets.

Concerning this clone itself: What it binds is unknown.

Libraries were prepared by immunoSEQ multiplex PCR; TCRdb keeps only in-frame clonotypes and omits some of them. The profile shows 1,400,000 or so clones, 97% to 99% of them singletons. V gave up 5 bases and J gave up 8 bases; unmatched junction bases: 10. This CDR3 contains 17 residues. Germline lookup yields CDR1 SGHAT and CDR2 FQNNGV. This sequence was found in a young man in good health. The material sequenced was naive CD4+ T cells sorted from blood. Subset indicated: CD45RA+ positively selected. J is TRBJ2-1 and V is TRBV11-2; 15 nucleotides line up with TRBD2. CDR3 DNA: TGTGCCAGCAGCCGTGGACTAGCGGGAGGGCCGTTTGATGAGCAGTTCTTC. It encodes CASSRGLAGGPFDEQFF. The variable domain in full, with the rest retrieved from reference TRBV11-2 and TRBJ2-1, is EAGVAQSPRYKIIEKRQSVAFWCNPISGHATLYWYQQILGQGPKLLIQFQNNGVVDDSQLPKDRFSAERLKGVDSTLKIQPAKLEDSAVYLCASSRGLAGGPFDEQFFGPGTRLTVL.